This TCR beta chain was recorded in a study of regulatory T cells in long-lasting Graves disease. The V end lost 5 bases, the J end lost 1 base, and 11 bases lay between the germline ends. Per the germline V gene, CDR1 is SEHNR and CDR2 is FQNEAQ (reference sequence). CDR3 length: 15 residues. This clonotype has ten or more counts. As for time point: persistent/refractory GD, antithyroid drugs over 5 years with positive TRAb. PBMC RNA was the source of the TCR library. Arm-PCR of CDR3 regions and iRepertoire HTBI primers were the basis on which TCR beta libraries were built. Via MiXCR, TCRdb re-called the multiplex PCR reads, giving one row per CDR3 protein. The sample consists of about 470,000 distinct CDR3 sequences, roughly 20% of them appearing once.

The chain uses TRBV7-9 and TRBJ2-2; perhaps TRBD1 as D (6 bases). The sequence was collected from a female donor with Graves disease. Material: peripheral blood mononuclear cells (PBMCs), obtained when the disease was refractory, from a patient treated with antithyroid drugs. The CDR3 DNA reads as TGTGCCAGCAGCCCGGACAGCTTGAACACCGGGGAGCTGTTTTTT. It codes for CASSPDSLNTGELFF.